The clone carrying this T cell receptor beta chain came up many times. The antigen remains undetermined. These data come from a study of read filtering for tumor transcriptome and immune sequencing. Study summary: Whole-transcriptome libraries were prepared after DNase treatment.

The CDR3 is 13 amino acids. Germline CDR1 reads SNHLY; CDR2 reads FYNNEI. V lost 6 bases and J lost 5; bases outside the gene matches: 3. Molecular barcoded adaptors covering alpha/delta and beta/gamma chains were used on approximately 400 ng RNA. MiXCR was run by TCRdb on the reads, yielding one entry per CDR3 protein. The repertoire holds tens of thousands of distinct CDR3 sequences, roughly 15% seen once, with 25% to 30% in the top ten. Study-level results: Compared with RNA-seq, IR-seq gave much higher clonotype depth and reliability. Without single-read clonotypes, shared clonotype proportions correlated more between IR-seq and RNA-seq. The CD138-negative fraction was mixed bone marrow immune cells, not pure T cells.

The specimen sequenced was a population of CD138-negative cells sorted from bone marrow. The TCR sequence derives from a donor aged 40 or older with multiple myeloma. The chain combines TRBV2 with TRBJ2-5; 10 positions match TRBD2. In DNA form, the CDR3 reads TGTGCCAGCAGAGGGACTAGCGCCGAGACCCAGTACTTC. Protein product: CASRGTSAETQYF. Looking up the rest from reference TRBV2 and TRBJ2-5 gives the full variable domain: EPEVTQTPSHQVTQMGQEVILRCVPISNHLYFYWYRQILGQKVEFLVSFYNNEISEKSEIFDDQFSVERPDGSNFTLKIRSTKLEDSAMYFCASRGTSAETQYFGPGTRLLVL.